Below, 21 T cell receptor beta chains from the same sample are listed, as sequenced in a study of vaccination and CD4 T cells after COVID-19 (dated by TCRdb to the early 2020s). This sample's treatment or condition label indicates: roughly ten-day PBMC culture with coronavirus spike peptide pools or control peptides (ViraFEST assay). CD4+ T cells from unexposed donors were collected before the COVID-19 pandemic (2011-2018). Library method: PCR. For sequencing, an Illumina iSeq 100 was employed. DNA from cultured CD4+ T cells underwent TCR sequencing with the Oncomine TCR Beta short-read assay at the Johns Hopkins FTIC core. TCRdb reworked the public reads: Q25 trimming with fastp, MiXCR clone assembly, productive beta chains retained. Under each unique CDR3 protein, matching rows form one entry showing the most common genes and DNA. This sample comprises 6,000 to 7,500 distinct CDR3 sequences, around 48% of them detected only once. Around 54% of the sample is taken by the ten largest.

Their antigens are not known. Sequencing was performed on CD4+ T cells from blood, cultured in vitro. These receptors came from a human donor in good health.

The rearrangement links TRBV29-1 to TRBJ1-1, with D possibly matching TRBD1 (6 bases). The CDR3 covers 12 residues. V gave up 6 bases and J gave up 0 bases, with 8 bases separating them. Per the germline V gene, CDR1 is SQVTM and CDR2 is ANQGSEA. CDR3 protein: CSVRDMNTEAFF. CDR3 in DNA: TGCAGCGTCCGGGACATGAACACTGAAGCTTTCTTT.

This sequence joins TRBV30 and TRBJ2-6; D not resolved. The V gene's germline CDR1 is GTSNPN and CDR2 SVGIG (reference sequence). The CDR3 covers 13 residues. Trimming shortened V by 3 bases and J by 2 bases, and 5 bases separated the two germline ends. The CDR3 region is CAWSPPGANVLTF. Written as DNA, the CDR3 is TGTGCCTGGAGCCCTCCTGGGGCCAACGTCCTGACTTTC.

This clonotype showed up just a few times. The chain combines TRBV30 with TRBJ1-2; 8 bases map to TRBD1. Germline loops: CDR1 GTSNPN, CDR2 SVGIG (reference sequence). V gave up 2 bases and J gave up 6 bases; unmatched junction bases: 5. The CDR3 covers 13 residues. Written as DNA, the CDR3 is TGTGCCTGGAGTCCAGACAGGGGACATGGCTACACCTTC. Amino acid sequence: CAWSPDRGHGYTF. Full variable domain (remainder filled in from reference TRBV30 and TRBJ1-2): SQTIHQWPATLVQPVGSPLSLECTVEGTSNPNLYWYRQAAGRGLQLLFYSVGIGQISSEVPQNLSASRPQDRQFILSSKKLLLSDSGFYLCAWSPDRGHGYTFGSGTRLTVV.

This clonotype was seen more than once but under ten times. This rearrangement joins TRBV7-2 to TRBJ1-2, with 9 nucleotides matching TRBD1. V gave up 6 bases and J gave up 4 bases; unmatched junction bases: 6. CDR1 is SGHTA, CDR2 FQGNSA, per germline. This CDR3 comprises 14 residues. The CDR3, as DNA: TGTGCCAGCAGTCGGGACAGGGTGGGCTATGGCTACACCTTC. Protein: CASSRDRVGYGYTF.

The chain is built from TRBV21-1 and TRBJ1-1; the table calls TRBD1, which could not be checked here. TRBV21-1 corresponds to a pseudogene. CDR3 length: 14 amino acids. CDR3 DNA: TGTGCCAGCAGCGCTCGGACAGATAACACTGAAGCTTTCTTT. Amino acid sequence: CASSARTDNTEAFF.

The chain has TRBV30 and TRBJ1-2; 7 bases are a match to TRBD1. V lost 2 bases to trimming and J lost 7 bases; unmatched junction nucleotides: 13. The germline CDR1 and CDR2 sequences are GTSNPN and SVGIG (reference sequence). This CDR3 has 15 amino acids. CDR3 sequence (DNA): TGTGCCTGGAGTCCACCGAACAGGGGTGCAAGTGGCTACACCTTC. As protein: CAWSPPNRGASGYTF.

The CDR3 sequence is CATRQTTSTDTQYF. The CDR3 nucleotides read TGTGCCACCCGACAGACGACAAGCACAGATACGCAGTATTTT. This chain uses TRBV6-1 with TRBJ2-3, with D perhaps TRBD1 (5 bases). Germline loops: CDR1 MNHNS, CDR2 SASEGT. The CDR3 covers 14 residues. Trimming took off 10 bases at V and 0 bases at J, with 14 bases between the two ends.

This clonotype turned up a few times. This chain links TRBV21-1 with TRBJ2-5; the table's D call, TRBD1, was not checked against the DNA. TRBV21-1 is a pseudogene locus. This CDR3 spans 18 amino acids. CDR3 in DNA: TGTGCCAGCAGCAAATCCGTTCAGTTAGGGCAGGGGGAAGAGACCCAGTACTTC. This gives the protein CASSKSVQLGQGEETQYF.

The chain recombines TRBV7-2 with TRBJ1-4, with D unresolved. Germline V gene sequence: CDR1 SGHTA, CDR2 FQGNSA. V lost 5 bases and J 5 bases, leaving 3 bases between the germline ends. This CDR3 comprises 11 residues. CDR3 in amino acids: CASSLNEKLFF. The CDR3 DNA reads TGTGCCAGCAGCCTGAATGAAAAACTGTTTTTT.

This clonotype was recorded a few times. This chain joins TRBV4-3 and TRBJ2-3, with D possibly TRBD2 on 7 matching bases. The germline V gene encodes CDR1 LGHNA and CDR2 YSLEER. Trimming left V 0 bases short and J 4 bases short, with 20 bases between. CDR3 length equals 18 residues. The CDR3 DNA sequence: TGCGCCAGCAGCCAAGATGTCGGGGGGCGATACAGGTCAGATACGCAGTATTTT. Its protein is CASSQDVGGRYRSDTQYF.

This rearrangement joins TRBV28 to TRBJ1-2, with D possibly being TRBD1 (6 bases). This CDR3 has 12 amino acids. Trimming took off 4 bases at V and 7 bases at J, with 10 bases between the two ends. Germline CDR1 reads MDHEN; CDR2 reads SYDVKM. Written as DNA, the CDR3 is TGTGCCAGCAGTTCGGAACAGGGTGGCTACACCTTC. This gives the protein CASSSEQGGYTF.

The sample holds a few counts of this clonotype. The rearrangement links TRBV20-1 to TRBJ2-5; D unclear. The CDR3 has 12 residues. V lost 4 bases to trimming and J lost 4 bases, with 10 bases between them. Germline CDR1 reads DFQATT; CDR2 reads SNEGSKA (reference sequence). The CDR3 DNA is TGCAGTGCTACCGACAACAGAGAGACCCAGTACTTC. Protein sequence: CSATDNRETQYF.

V and J are TRBV12-3 or TRBV12-4 and TRBJ2-3, with D possibly being TRBD2 (5 bases). Trimming cost V 3 bases and J 0 bases, with 19 bases left between them. The CDR3 covers 18 residues. The CDR3 DNA sequence: TGTGCCAGCAGTTTCGTCGGGGTCCCTCGAACAAGCACAGATACGCAGTATTTT. Translating it yields CASSFVGVPRTSTDTQYF.

J is TRBJ2-7 and V is TRBV28; 9 bases are shared with TRBD2. Germline CDR1 is MDHEN and CDR2 is SYDVKM. The CDR3 totals 13 residues. V lost 8 bases, J lost 2 bases, and 4 bases stayed unmatched. In DNA form, the CDR3 reads TGTGCCAGCGGGCGGGGGGGAGCCTACGAGCAGTACTTC. Amino acid sequence: CASGRGGAYEQYF. The full variable domain, rest sourced from reference TRBV28 and TRBJ2-7, is DVKVTQSSRYLVKRTGEKVFLECVQDMDHENMFWYRQDPGLGLRLIYFSYDVKMKEKGDIPEGYSVSREKKERFSLILESASTNQTSMYLCASGRGGAYEQYFGPGTRLTVT.

The genes are TRBV25-1 and TRBJ2-1, with D perhaps matching TRBD1 (6 bases). The germline gives CDR1 MGHDK, CDR2 SYGVNS. Trimming cost V 4 bases and J 7 bases, with 17 bases left between them. The CDR3 has 15 residues. CDR3 DNA: TGTGCCAGCAGTGGCCCCCTTAGGGGGAAGAATGAGCAGTTCTTC. As protein: CASSGPLRGKNEQFF.

V gene TRBV5-1 combines with J gene TRBJ1-2, with D tentatively TRBD1 (5 bases). V was pared by 10 bases and J by 8 bases, with 12 bases between. CDR3 size: 10 residues. Germline V gene data show CDR1 as SGHRS and CDR2 as YFSETQ. The CDR3: CAARRDGYTF. The CDR3 DNA sequence: TGCGCCGCTAGACGGGACGGCTACACCTTC.

The table lists this clonotype with a few counts. The chain combines TRBV2 with TRBJ2-3; D is ambiguous. V shed 1 base and J shed 0 bases, with 17 bases lying between them. CDR1 SNHLY and CDR2 FYNNEI come from the germline V gene. This CDR3 is built from 18 residues. The CDR3 reads CASSEDVRSPLSTDTQYF. DNA of the CDR3: TGTGCCAGCAGTGAAGATGTAAGGAGTCCCCTTAGCACAGATACGCAGTATTTT.

This clonotype was seen just once. The V and J genes are TRBV19 and TRBJ2-1; D might be TRBD1 or TRBD2, each matching 5 bases. CDR3 length: 14 residues. The germline gives CDR1 LNHDA, CDR2 SQIVND (reference sequence). The V end lost 6 bases, the J end lost 5 bases, and 14 bases lay between the germline ends. CDR3 in DNA: TGTGCCAGTAGCCTACGAGGGGAAAACAATGAGCAGTTCTTC. This codes for CASSLRGENNEQFF.

This clonotype was picked up a small number of times. The V gene is TRBV7-2, the J gene TRBJ2-7; the D is unclear. Germline-derived CDR1 and CDR2 are SGHTA and FQGNSA. The CDR3 runs to 14 residues. Trimming took 1 base from V and 1 from J, leaving 8 bases between them. CDR3 in amino acids: CASSLDRPSYEQYF. CDR3 bases: TGTGCCAGCAGCTTAGATAGGCCTTCCTACGAGCAGTACTTC.

The V call is TRBV10-2, the J call TRBJ2-5, with no clear D. The germline V and J ends were trimmed by 2 bases and 5 bases, with 6 bases remaining between them. The CDR3 consists of 12 residues. Germline V gives CDR1 WSHSY, CDR2 SAAADI. The CDR3 spells CASSEGVETQYF. The DNA of the CDR3 is TGCGCCAGCAGTGAGGGGGTTGAGACCCAGTACTTC.

The gene calls are TRBV6-1 and TRBJ2-7; D tentatively fits TRBD1 or TRBD2 (6 bases each). Trimming cost V 7 bases and J 4 bases, with 14 bases left between them. Germline CDR1 reads MNHNS; CDR2 reads SASEGT. The CDR3 length is 13 residues. Here the CDR3 reads CASKRGVGYEQYF. For the CDR3, the DNA is TGTGCCAGCAAAAGGGGGGTAGGTTACGAGCAGTACTTC.